The 30 T cell receptor beta chains in this list originate from one sample, sequenced in a study of cytomegalovirus exposure and HLA in healthy donors. PCR was performed using 60 Vbeta and 13 Jbeta primers. This table comes from immunoSEQ multiplex PCR, and its TCRdb copy is limited to in-frame clones, with some not included. Among 150,000 or so clones listed, roughly 70% were seen once. Sample: PBMCs. The receptors were gathered from a man in his thirties or forties in good health and CMV-seronegative.

The chain is built from TRBV19 and TRBJ1-2, with D unresolved. The CDR3 has 12 residues. V was shortened by 7 bases and J by 7 bases, with 13 bases between the two germline ends. The germline V gene encodes CDR1 LNHDA and CDR2 SQIVND (reference sequence). This chain's CDR3 is CASTYITPGYTF. The DNA of the CDR3 is TGTGCCAGTACCTATATTACCCCTGGCTACACCTTC. Looking up the rest from reference TRBV19 and TRBJ1-2 gives the full variable domain: DGGITQSPKYLFRKEGQNVTLSCEQNLNHDAMYWYRQDPGQGLRLIYYSQIVNDFQKGDIAEGYSVSREKKESFPLTVTSAQKNPTAFYLCASTYITPGYTFGSGTRLTVV.

This chain connects TRBV28 to TRBJ1-3; D is unresolved. Trimming pared 1 base from V and 8 bases from J, leaving 6 bases between. This CDR3 contains 12 residues. Germline CDR1 MDHEN, CDR2 SYDVKM. In DNA form, the CDR3 reads TGTGCCAGCAGTTTATTTGCGGACACCATATATTTT. It is translated as CASSLFADTIYF.

The genes are TRBV19 and TRBJ2-7; D is unresolved. Germline V CDR1 and CDR2: LNHDA, SQIVND (reference sequence). Trimming shortened V by 3 bases and J by 2 bases, and 11 bases separated the two germline ends. This CDR3 has 14 amino acids. CDR3 region: CASSITPTPYEQYF. The DNA of the CDR3 is TGTGCCAGTAGTATTACCCCTACCCCCTACGAGCAGTACTTC.

This clone was detected a few times. The V call is TRBV4-1, the J call TRBJ1-2; no reliable D call. The CDR3 extends over 16 amino acids. V was pared by 0 bases and J by 1 base, with 12 bases between. Looked up from germline, CDR1 is MGHRA and CDR2 is YSYEKL. The CDR3 region has the DNA TGCGCCAGCAGCCAAGAAATTTCGCAGGATAACTATGGCTACACCTTC. Its protein product is CASSQEISQDNYGYTF.

This clone has only a few counts. The CDR3 coding sequence is TGTGCCAGCAGTGTAGCGAACACCGGGGAGCTGTTTTTT. Protein: CASSVANTGELFF. The genes are TRBV6-4 and TRBJ2-2; D is ambiguous. This CDR3 has 13 amino acids. With 4 bases removed from V and 0 bases from J, the gap between germline ends came to 3 bases. Germline loops: CDR1 MRHNA, CDR2 SNTAGT.

J is TRBJ1-1 and V is TRBV4-1, with TRBD1 matching 9 bases. CDR1 is MGHRA and CDR2 is YSYEKL in the germline V gene. The junction had 9 bases not matched to a gene; V was cut back by 3 bases and J by 7 bases. The length of the CDR3 is 15 residues. CDR3 DNA: TGCGCCAGCAGCCACACACCCGGGACAGGGCTTGAAGCTTTCTTT. It specifies CASSHTPGTGLEAFF.

The rearrangement links TRBV19 to TRBJ2-5, with 9 nucleotides matching TRBD1. The CDR3 is 16 amino acids. The V gene's germline CDR1 is LNHDA and CDR2 SQIVND (reference sequence). Unmatched junction bases numbered 6, after V lost 2 bases and J lost 2 bases. CDR3 residues: CASSIPGQGNQETQYF. CDR3 in DNA: TGTGCCAGTAGTATACCTGGACAGGGGAATCAAGAGACCCAGTACTTC.

The genes are TRBV7-9 and TRBJ1-1; D is undetermined. V was cut by 3 bases and J by 6 bases, with 8 bases left in between. Germline CDR1 and CDR2: SEHNR and FQNEAQ (reference sequence). The CDR3 sequence is 12 residues long. CDR3 loop: CASSLRSAEAFF. CDR3 coding DNA: TGTGCCAGCAGCTTGCGGTCTGCTGAAGCTTTCTTT.

This clone came up once. This chain connects TRBV6-5 to TRBJ1-4, with D perhaps matching TRBD1 (5 bases). There are 15 residues in the CDR3. Germline CDR1 is MNHEY and CDR2 is SVGAGI. Between the trimmed V and J ends, which lost 5 bases and 0 bases, there was a span of 10 bases. The CDR3 DNA reads TGTGCCAGCAGTCCCCAAGGGGCAACTAATGAAAAACTGTTTTTT. This sequence encodes CASSPQGATNEKLFF.

The gene calls are TRBV7-8 and TRBJ2-7, with D hard to call. The CDR3 loop spans 12 amino acids. V was cut by 5 bases and J by 3 bases, with 8 bases left in between. The germline CDR1 and CDR2 sequences are SGHVS and FQNEAQ. CDR3 residues: CASSADFYEQYF. CDR3 bases: TGTGCCAGCAGCGCTGACTTCTACGAGCAGTACTTC.

V gene TRBV27 combines with J gene TRBJ2-5; D is unclear. This CDR3 region has 12 residues. V was clipped by 8 bases and J by 1 base, with 8 bases between them. Germline-derived CDR1 and CDR2 are MNHEY and SMNVEV (reference sequence). CDR3 nucleotides: TGTGCCAGCGCAGGATCCCAAGAGACCCAGTACTTC. It is translated as CASAGSQETQYF.

This clone was recorded a few times. This chain joins TRBV15 and TRBJ2-3, with 13 bases that match TRBD2. Unmatched junction bases numbered 4, after V lost 4 bases and J lost 0 bases. The CDR3 length is 17 residues. Looked up from germline, CDR1 is LNHNV and CDR2 is YYDKDF (reference sequence). CDR3 loop: CATSKLAGGPSTDTQYF. The CDR3 DNA reads TGTGCCACCAGCAAACTAGCGGGGGGGCCGAGCACAGATACGCAGTATTTT.

The sample holds a few counts of this clone. This chain uses TRBV18 with TRBJ2-5; no definite D call. Per germline, CDR1 KGHSH and CDR2 LQKENI. Trimming removed 5 bases at V and 2 bases at J, with 6 bases between. This CDR3 region has 12 residues. The CDR3 DNA follows: TGTGCCAGCTCAGGCGGACAAGAGACCCAGTACTTC. Protein product: CASSGGQETQYF.

The V gene is TRBV7-8, the J gene TRBJ2-7, with a tentative D call TRBD1 (5 bases). This CDR3 has 17 amino acids. CDR1 and CDR2 from the germline V gene are SGHVS and FQNEAQ. V was clipped by 5 bases and J by 0 bases, with 20 bases between them. The CDR3 is CASSRFIGRAFSYEQYF. The CDR3, as DNA: TGTGCCAGCAGCCGATTCATCGGCAGGGCCTTCTCCTACGAGCAGTACTTC.

The J gene is TRBJ2-7, the V gene TRBV28, with 7 bases identical to TRBD1. There are 12 residues in the CDR3. CDR1 is MDHEN, CDR2 SYDVKM, per germline. V shed 5 bases, J shed 6 bases, and the junction held 4 bases outside the gene matches. The CDR3 protein is CASSGQVGEQYF. CDR3 DNA: TGTGCCAGCAGTGGACAGGTGGGCGAGCAGTACTTC. The whole variable domain, remainder taken from reference TRBV28 and TRBJ2-7, is DVKVTQSSRYLVKRTGEKVFLECVQDMDHENMFWYRQDPGLGLRLIYFSYDVKMKEKGDIPEGYSVSREKKERFSLILESASTNQTSMYLCASSGQVGEQYFGPGTRLTVT.

The chain is built from TRBV7-9 and TRBJ2-5; maybe TRBD2 (6 bases). This CDR3 comprises 16 residues. Deletions cut 8 bases from V and 0 bases from J, with 19 bases between. Germline V lookup: CDR1 SEHNR, CDR2 FQNEAQ (reference sequence). This chain's CDR3 is CASLKGAGNYQETQYF. CDR3 coding DNA: TGTGCCAGCCTCAAAGGGGCGGGGAACTACCAAGAGACCCAGTACTTC.

The gene calls are TRBV5-1 and TRBJ2-7; 9 bases map to TRBD1. The V gene's germline CDR1 is SGHRS and CDR2 YFSETQ. This CDR3 has 14 amino acids. After removal of 5 bases from V and 4 bases from J, the junction contained 7 bases not matched to a gene. The chain's CDR3 is CASSLGTGMYEQYF. CDR3 bases: TGCGCCAGCAGTTTAGGGACAGGGATGTACGAGCAGTACTTC.

This chain connects TRBV28 to TRBJ2-5; D may be TRBD2 (5 bases). V was pared by 1 base and J by 2 bases, with 8 bases between. The CDR3 is 14 residues long. CDR1 and CDR2 from the germline V gene are MDHEN and SYDVKM. The CDR3 DNA reads TGTGCCAGCAGTTTATTGAGGGAACAAGAGACCCAGTACTTC. This encodes CASSLLREQETQYF.

The chain uses TRBV2 and TRBJ1-2; 7 bases are a match to TRBD1. CDR1 SNHLY and CDR2 FYNNEI come from the germline V gene. The CDR3 has 13 amino acids. V was pared by 9 bases and J by 4 bases, with 8 bases of the junction left unmatched. The CDR3: CASRTRTGYGYTF. CDR3 DNA sequence: TGTGCCAGTCGGACCAGGACAGGCTATGGCTACACCTTC.

A word on this clone: The sample holds other DNA sequences that translate to the same CDR3. V gene TRBV7-2 combines with J gene TRBJ1-1; no clear D. This CDR3 comprises 14 residues. With 1 base removed from V and 0 bases from J, the gap between germline ends came to 6 bases. The V gene's germline CDR1 is SGHTA and CDR2 FQGNSA. The CDR3 DNA is TGTGCCAGCAGCTTAGAGGAGATGAACACTGAAGCTTTCTTT. Its protein product is CASSLEEMNTEAFF.

On this clone: One junction end disagrees with the germline gene, perhaps due to a read error. The chain uses TRBV28 and TRBJ1-1; D not resolved. The length of the CDR3 is 9 residues. CDR1 and CDR2 from the germline V gene are MDHEN and SYDVKM. The chain's CDR3 is CASSPTRGF. The CDR3 nucleotides read TGTGCCAGCAGTCCTACCCGGGGATTT.

This sequence joins TRBV6-1 and TRBJ1-3; D gene ambiguous. The germline V and J ends were trimmed by 7 bases and 0 bases, with 7 bases remaining between them. Per germline, CDR1 MNHNS and CDR2 SASEGT. The CDR3 is 13 amino acids. DNA for the CDR3: TGTGCCAGCATTTACAGCTCTGGAAACACCATATATTTT. This codes for CASIYSSGNTIYF.

This chain joins TRBV2 and TRBJ1-4, with TRBD1 matching over 7 bases. CDR3 size: 15 residues. Germline trimming cut 4 bases from V and 7 bases from J; bases unmatched to any gene: 9. CDR1 SNHLY and CDR2 FYNNEI come from the germline V gene. CDR3 amino acids: CASSGNRGSGEKLFF. The DNA for the CDR3 is TGTGCCAGCAGTGGGAACAGGGGTAGTGGTGAAAAACTGTTTTTT.

This clone came up a few times. V and J are TRBV7-2 and TRBJ1-1; D perhaps matches TRBD1 (6 bases). CDR3 size: 14 residues. With 4 bases removed from V and 6 bases from J, the gap between germline ends came to 15 bases. Germline V gene data show CDR1 as SGHTA and CDR2 as FQGNSA. The CDR3 reads CASSSQGSRAEAFF. CDR3 DNA sequence: TGTGCCAGCAGCTCACAGGGTTCTCGGGCTGAAGCTTTCTTT.

This clone was found once. The chain couples TRBV6-6 to TRBJ1-1; possibly TRBD1 for D (6 bases). V was pared by 7 bases and J by 8 bases, with 17 bases between. There are 13 residues in the CDR3. Germline V gene lookup returns CDR1 MNHNY and CDR2 SVGAGI (reference sequence). The CDR3 bases are TGTGCCAGCACCCCCCGAGGTCAGGGGGAAGCTTTCTTT. Translation gives CASTPRGQGEAFF.

V usage is TRBV4-3 and J usage is TRBJ1-6; 7 positions agree with TRBD1. CDR1 and CDR2 (germline): LGHNA, YSLEER. This CDR3 region has 16 residues. The V and J ends lost 0 bases and 4 bases, in that order; junction bases with no gene match: 3. The CDR3 DNA reads as TGCGCCAGCAGCCAAGAGGTGACAGGGTATAATTCACCCCTCCACTTT. As protein: CASSQEVTGYNSPLHF.

The V and J genes are TRBV27 and TRBJ1-5; TRBD1 aligns across 10 bases. The V gene end was trimmed by 3 bases and the J gene end by 6 bases; junction bases not matched to a gene: 11. CDR1 and CDR2 (germline): MNHEY, SMNVEV (reference sequence). The CDR3 runs to 17 residues. CDR3 nucleotide sequence: TGTGCCAGCAGTTTTCGTTTAGGGACAGGGGTCGGTCAGCCCCAGCATTTT. It translates to CASSFRLGTGVGQPQHF.

The chain has TRBV7-8 and TRBJ1-6, with a weak D call TRBD1 (5 bases). Trimming stripped 0 bases from V and 3 bases from J, with 12 bases between. This CDR3 contains 17 residues. Germline-derived CDR1 and CDR2 are SGHVS and FQNEAQ. The CDR3 region is CASSLAPQGGYNSPLHF. CDR3 DNA: TGTGCCAGCAGCTTAGCGCCCCAGGGAGGCTATAATTCACCCCTCCACTTT. Filled out from reference TRBV7-8 and TRBJ1-6, the complete variable domain reads GAGVSQSPRYKVAKRGQDVALRCDPISGHVSLFWYQQALGQGPEFLTYFQNEAQLDKSGLPSDRFFAERPEGSVSTLKIQRTQQEDSAVYLCASSLAPQGGYNSPLHFGNGTRLTVT.

The chain couples TRBV5-1 to TRBJ2-1; 9 nucleotides line up with TRBD2. Trimming removed 0 bases from V and 3 bases from J; junction bases left unmatched: 1. This CDR3 has 15 residues. Germline CDR1 is SGHRS and CDR2 is YFSETQ. CDR3 sequence: CASSLASGDYNEQFF. The CDR3, as DNA: TGCGCCAGCAGCTTGGCTAGCGGGGACTACAATGAGCAGTTCTTC.

The chain joins TRBV13 to TRBJ2-5, with 12 nucleotides matching TRBD2. The CDR3 runs 15 residues. CDR1 and CDR2 (germline): PRHDT, FYEKMQ (reference sequence). J lost 5 bases, V lost 3 bases, and 4 bases had no gene match. DNA of the CDR3: TGTGCCAGCAGCTTCCTAGCGGGGGGGCGGGAGACCCAGTACTTC. It translates to CASSFLAGGRETQYF.